Here is one TCR beta chain with its context. This entry comes from a study of identifying expanded T cells in peripheral blood. Profiling relied on immunoSEQ multiplex PCR, and the TCRdb table lists in-frame clones only, not all of them. The table shows roughly 120,000 clones, with roughly nine tenths occurring only once. Looked up from germline, CDR1 is SNHLY and CDR2 is FYNNEI. Unmatched junction bases numbered 8, after V lost 7 bases and J lost 5 bases. The CDR3 has 14 residues. This receptor was taken from a person aged 18 to 75 in good health. The chain is built from TRBV2 and TRBJ2-3; 8 bases agree with TRBD1. Input material: blood. CDR3 coding DNA: TGTGCCAGCACGGGTGCAGGGGGCGTAGATACGCAGTATTTT. This translates into CASTGAGGVDTQYF.